One and the same sample provided the 27 T cell receptor beta chains below, sequenced in a study of early T cells in non-severe SARS-CoV-2 infection. MiXCR, applied by TCRdb to the 5' RACE reads, yields one record per CDR3 protein. The profile shows more than 70,000 distinct CDR3 sequences, roughly 15% of them singletons. The sequenced material came from whole blood. These receptors all come from an adult who was a healthcare worker with PCR-confirmed SARS-CoV-2 infection or an uninfected control (not recorded which).

The chain recombines TRBV3-1 with TRBJ2-5; D ambiguous. CDR3 size: 12 residues. CDR1 is LGHDT and CDR2 is YNNKEL in the germline V gene (reference sequence). Trimming took off 1 base at V and 4 bases at J, with 4 bases between the two ends. The CDR3 DNA reads as TGTGCCAGCAGCCAAGCCCCAGAGACCCAGTACTTC. Protein product: CASSQAPETQYF.

In this sample, this clonotype turned up a few times. V is TRBV7-8 and J is TRBJ2-5; D is possibly TRBD1 (6 bases). Germline CDR1 and CDR2: SGHVS and FQNEAQ. V was cut by 2 bases and J by 5 bases, with 18 bases left in between. This CDR3 has 16 amino acids. CDR3 in amino acids: CASSLIRSGEGETQYF. Here the CDR3 DNA reads TGTGCCAGCAGCTTAATTCGGTCAGGGGAAGGGGAGACCCAGTACTTC.

This clonotype was found a few times. This chain uses TRBV7-3 with TRBJ2-3, with 8 nucleotides matching TRBD1. This CDR3 has 16 residues. Germline-derived CDR1 and CDR2 are SGHTA and FQGTGA. Germline trimming cut 6 bases from V and 3 bases from J; bases unmatched to any gene: 11. The CDR3 here is CASSDRGRFGTDTQYF. The CDR3 DNA reads TGTGCCAGCAGTGACAGGGGAAGATTTGGGACAGATACGCAGTATTTT.

This clonotype was detected ten times or more. V usage is TRBV20-1 and J usage is TRBJ1-2; TRBD1 is a possible D gene (5 bases). The CDR3 has 13 residues. The V gene lost 5 bases and the J gene lost 3 bases, with 13 bases spanning the gap. Looked up from germline, CDR1 is DFQATT and CDR2 is SNEGSKA (reference sequence). CDR3: CSAWDPSDYGYTF. The CDR3 coding sequence is TGCAGTGCTTGGGACCCTTCGGACTATGGCTACACCTTC.

This clonotype was counted many times. The chain joins TRBV7-8 to TRBJ2-4; D might be TRBD1 or TRBD2, each matching 5 bases. There are 16 residues in the CDR3. Trimming pared 1 base from V and 2 bases from J, leaving 12 bases between. Germline CDR1 is SGHVS and CDR2 is FQNEAQ. Here the CDR3 DNA reads TGTGCCAGCAGCTTAGGATCGGGGCCTCCCAAAAACATTCAGTACTTC. As protein: CASSLGSGPPKNIQYF.

The rearrangement uses TRBV3-1 and TRBJ2-7; D gene ambiguous. The V end was cut by 0 bases, the J end by 2 bases, with 8 bases between. In germline, CDR1 is LGHDT, CDR2 YNNKEL (reference sequence). This CDR3 spans 14 amino acids. CDR3 loop: CASSQDTIPYEQYF. CDR3 in DNA: TGTGCCAGCAGCCAAGATACCATCCCCTACGAGCAGTACTTC.

J is TRBJ1-2 and V is TRBV9; D is uncertain. The ends were cut back, 7 bases at V and 5 bases at J, with 12 bases in the middle. CDR1 is SGDLS and CDR2 is YYNGEE in the germline V gene. The CDR3 runs to 12 residues. CDR3 DNA sequence: TGTGCCAGCGGGCCCACTGAGTATGGCTACACCTTC. Translation: CASGPTEYGYTF.

This clonotype was picked up many times. This chain joins TRBV5-1 and TRBJ2-3; TRBD1 is a possible D gene (6 bases). The V end lost 3 bases, the J end lost 3 bases, and 8 bases lay between the germline ends. CDR1 is SGHRS, CDR2 YFSETQ, per germline. The CDR3 sequence is 13 residues long. CDR3 loop: CASSSQGTDTQYF. For the CDR3, the DNA is TGCGCCAGCAGCTCACAGGGAACAGATACGCAGTATTTT.

This clonotype was picked up a small number of times. The CDR3 protein is CASSPLDSDGYTF. In nucleotides, the CDR3 is TGTGCCAGCTCACCACTGGACAGCGATGGCTACACCTTC. This sequence joins TRBV18 and TRBJ1-2; D might be TRBD1 (6 bases). In germline, CDR1 is KGHSH, CDR2 LQKENI. Trimming shortened V by 1 base and J by 6 bases, and 9 bases separated the two germline ends. The CDR3 is 13 residues long.

This clonotype has at least ten counts. The rearrangement links TRBV9 to TRBJ1-1, with D uncertain. Germline CDR1 is SGDLS and CDR2 is YYNGEE. This CDR3 has 13 residues. V lost 0 bases and J 4 bases, leaving 7 bases between the germline ends. The CDR3 nucleotides read TGTGCCAGCAGCGTAGGGCTCTCCACTGAAGCTTTCTTT. It encodes CASSVGLSTEAFF.

This clonotype appeared many times. The chain carries TRBV6-2 or TRBV6-3 and TRBJ2-1, with 9 bases that match TRBD1. This CDR3 has 16 amino acids. The germline V gene encodes CDR1 MNHEY and CDR2 SVGEGT. V was clipped by 4 bases and J by 5 bases; unmatched bases: 9. This CDR3 is CASSSPGDRAHNEQFF. The CDR3 bases are TGTGCCAGCAGTTCGCCAGGGGACAGGGCCCACAATGAGCAGTTCTTC.

The chain employs TRBV5-6 and TRBJ2-1; no firm D call. With 3 bases removed from V and 0 bases from J, the gap between germline ends came to 10 bases. The CDR3 runs to 15 residues. Germline CDR1 reads SGHDT; CDR2 reads YYEEEE. CDR3 loop: CASSSPSGSYNEQFF. CDR3 in DNA: TGTGCCAGCAGCTCCCCATCAGGCTCCTACAATGAGCAGTTCTTC.

This clonotype has a handful of counts. This chain links TRBV20-1 with TRBJ2-5; perhaps TRBD2 as D (6 bases). V lost 5 bases, J lost 4 bases, and 11 bases lay in between. The CDR3 totals 12 residues. The V gene's germline CDR1 is DFQATT and CDR2 SNEGSKA (reference sequence). This CDR3 is CSASRLGETQYF. CDR3 nucleotides: TGCAGTGCTTCCCGACTAGGAGAGACCCAGTACTTC.

The chain carries TRBV9 and TRBJ2-3; the D is unclear. The germline CDR1 and CDR2 sequences are SGDLS and YYNGEE. The CDR3 is made up of 14 amino acids. V lost 0 bases, J lost 2 bases, and 7 bases lay in between. The CDR3 reads CASSVVPYTDTQYF. The CDR3 DNA sequence: TGTGCCAGCAGCGTAGTCCCCTACACAGATACGCAGTATTTT.

The genes are TRBV5-1 and TRBJ1-3, with 7 positions matching TRBD1. CDR1 SGHRS and CDR2 YFSETQ come from the germline V gene. The CDR3 has 15 residues. V gave up 0 bases and J gave up 2 bases; unmatched junction bases: 2. This chain's CDR3 is CASSLAGTAGNTIYF. CDR3 nucleotides: TGCGCCAGCAGCTTGGCCGGGACAGCTGGAAACACCATATATTTT.

This clonotype was counted between two and nine times. This chain connects TRBV4-2 to TRBJ2-3; 7 nucleotides align to TRBD2. Trimming at V came to 0 bases and at J to 0 bases, leaving 12 bases not matched to a gene. The CDR3 contains 19 residues. CDR1 is LGHNA and CDR2 is YNFKEQ in the germline V gene. DNA of the CDR3: TGTGCCAGCAGCCAAGAGCGGGGGACTTTTTATTCTAGCACAGATACGCAGTATTTT. It translates to CASSQERGTFYSSTDTQYF.

The sample holds a few counts of this clonotype. The V gene is TRBV5-4, the J gene TRBJ1-6; 9 nucleotides align to TRBD1. Germline V gene lookup returns CDR1 SGHNT and CDR2 YYREEE (reference sequence). The CDR3 covers 13 residues. The V segment lost 3 bases and the J segment 13 bases; nucleotides outside the gene matches: 5. As DNA, the CDR3 is TGTGCCAGCAGCTGGGAGGGACAGGGCCCCCTCCACTTT. Protein sequence: CASSWEGQGPLHF.

There are a few counts of this clonotype. The gene calls are TRBV5-1 and TRBJ2-2; no definite D call. The CDR3 runs to 13 residues. Germline values: CDR1 SGHRS, CDR2 YFSETQ. Trimming pared 3 bases from V and 6 bases from J, leaving 9 bases between. Here the CDR3 reads CASSSRAPGELFF. In nucleotides, the CDR3 is TGCGCCAGCAGCTCCCGGGCACCCGGGGAGCTGTTTTTT. Variable domain in full (rest from reference TRBV5-1 and TRBJ2-2): KAGVTQTPRYLIKTRGQQVTLSCSPISGHRSVSWYQQTPGQGLQFLFEYFSETQRNKGNFPGRFSGRQFSNSRSEMNVSTLELGDSALYLCASSSRAPGELFFGEGSRLTVL.

This clonotype was counted between two and nine times. The V call is TRBV3-1, the J call TRBJ2-7; 10 bases match TRBD1. This CDR3 spans 11 amino acids. J gave up 4 bases and V 10 bases, and 1 base lay outside the gene matches. CDR1 and CDR2 (germline): LGHDT, YNNKEL (reference sequence). The CDR3 sequence is CATGQGYEQYF. The CDR3 DNA is TGTGCCACGGGACAGGGGTACGAGCAGTACTTC.

The chain recombines TRBV7-2 with TRBJ2-4; D remains ambiguous. This CDR3 has 13 amino acids. Germline CDR1 reads SGHTA; CDR2 reads FQGNSA. V lost 1 base and J lost 7, with 8 bases in between. CDR3 sequence reads: CASSLGLGNIQYF. CDR3 DNA sequence: TGTGCCAGCAGCTTAGGCCTAGGGAACATTCAGTACTTC. Variable domain in full (rest from reference TRBV7-2 and TRBJ2-4): GAGVSQSPSNKVTEKGKDVELRCDPISGHTALYWYRQSLGQGLEFLIYFQGNSAPDKSGLPSDRFSAERTGGSVSTLTIQRTQQEDSAVYLCASSLGLGNIQYFGAGTRLSVL.

J is TRBJ2-5 and V is TRBV20-1; 7 bases align to TRBD2. CDR1 DFQATT and CDR2 SNEGSKA come from the germline V gene (reference sequence). CDR3 length: 14 residues. In DNA, the CDR3 is TGCAGCGCGGTGGGAGGGAATAGTTTGGAGACCCAGTACTTC. Translation: CSAVGGNSLETQYF.

Many counts were recorded for this clonotype. This chain uses TRBV6-1 with TRBJ1-6; 9 bases match TRBD1. CDR1 and CDR2 from the germline V gene are MNHNS and SASEGT. V was pared by 0 bases and J by 8 bases, with 2 bases of the junction left unmatched. This CDR3 has 15 residues. The CDR3 here is CASSEADRGHSPLHF. CDR3 bases: TGTGCCAGCAGTGAAGCGGACAGGGGACATTCACCCCTCCACTTT.

The chain combines TRBV7-8 with TRBJ2-7; no clear D. Trimming removed 3 bases at V and 3 bases at J, with 15 bases between. The CDR3 has 15 residues. Looked up from germline, CDR1 is SGHVS and CDR2 is FQNEAQ. The CDR3: CASSFFPVSSYEQYF. The CDR3 coding sequence is TGTGCCAGCAGCTTTTTTCCCGTTTCGAGCTACGAGCAGTACTTC.

This clonotype has at least ten counts. The genes are TRBV6-2 or TRBV6-3 and TRBJ2-5; 16 positions match TRBD2. Germline trimming cut 5 bases from V and 2 bases from J; bases unmatched to any gene: 8. The CDR3 sequence is 18 residues long. Germline CDR1 is MNHEY and CDR2 is SVGEGT. This CDR3 reads CASSPGTSGGALQETQYF. As DNA, the CDR3 is TGTGCCAGCAGTCCTGGGACTAGCGGGGGGGCCTTGCAAGAGACCCAGTACTTC.

In this sample, this clonotype turned up a few times. This chain connects TRBV28 to TRBJ2-5; a possible D gene is TRBD1 (5 bases). Germline CDR1 and CDR2: MDHEN and SYDVKM. V was trimmed by 6 bases and J by 0 bases, leaving 11 bases between them. The CDR3 spans 14 residues. The CDR3 is CASRPAGYQETQYF. CDR3 in DNA: TGTGCCAGCAGGCCCGCAGGGTACCAAGAGACCCAGTACTTC.

This clonotype was found many times. The chain joins TRBV28 to TRBJ1-2, with D possibly TRBD1 on 6 matching bases. This CDR3 has 13 residues. Germline loops: CDR1 MDHEN, CDR2 SYDVKM. V shed 8 bases and J shed 6 bases, with 16 bases lying between them. CDR3: CASDYQGKDGYTF. In DNA, the CDR3 is TGTGCCAGCGATTACCAGGGGAAGGATGGCTACACCTTC.

This clonotype was seen only a few times. The rearrangement uses TRBV12-3 or TRBV12-4 and TRBJ2-3; D is unclear. V gave up 3 bases and J gave up 2 bases, with 9 bases separating them. The length of the CDR3 is 14 residues. The CDR3 sequence: CASSFKDITDTQYF. In DNA, the CDR3 is TGTGCCAGCAGTTTCAAGGATATCACAGATACGCAGTATTTT.